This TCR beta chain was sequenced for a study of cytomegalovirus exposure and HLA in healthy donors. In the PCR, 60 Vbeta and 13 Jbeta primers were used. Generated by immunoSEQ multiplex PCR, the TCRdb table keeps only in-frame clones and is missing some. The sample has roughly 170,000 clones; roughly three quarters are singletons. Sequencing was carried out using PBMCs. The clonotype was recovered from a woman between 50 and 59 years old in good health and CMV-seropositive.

CDR3 residues: CASTYSNQPQHF. For the CDR3, the DNA is TGTGCCAGCACGTATAGCAATCAGCCCCAGCATTTT. The chain couples TRBV6-5 to TRBJ1-5; D not certain. Germline lookup yields CDR1 MNHEY and CDR2 SVGAGI. V dropped 7 bases and J dropped 0 bases, with 4 bases sitting between them. This CDR3 region has 12 residues.